The rows below give T cell receptor beta chains drawn from one sample of a study of identical twins. Via MiXCR, TCRdb re-called the 5' RACE reads, giving one row per CDR3 protein. Seen here are approximately 600,000 distinct CDR3 sequences, 9% to 10% observed once, and the top ten hold 3%. This sample was also put to use in a study of yellow fever vaccine responses in identical twins.

Sequences were obtained from PBMCs. The receptors derive from a woman aged 18-29 years in good health. Each CDR3 is given with its conserved first and last residue. The D gene is left open where the match is weak. Clone size is shown for a subset of rows, as once, few, many or a class of expanded clone.

CDR3aa | CDR3nt | j_gene | abundance | d_gene | v_gene
CASSTGTSGVNQPQHF | TGTGCCAGCAGCACCGGGACTAGCGGAGTAAATCAGCCCCAGCATTTT | TRBJ1-5 | NA | NA | TRBV6-2/TRBV6-3
CASSYRGQGRPYGYTF | TGTGCCAGCAGTTACAGGGGACAGGGGCGGCCTTATGGCTACACCTTC | TRBJ1-2 | NA | TRBD1 | TRBV6-5
CASSHPSGETQYF | TGCGCCAGCAGCCACCCTAGCGGGGAGACCCAGTACTTC | TRBJ2-5 | few | TRBD2 | TRBV5-1
CASSPPQTQYF | TGTGCCAGCAGCCCCCCGCAGACCCAGTACTTC | TRBJ2-5 | NA | NA | TRBV7-9
CASSLDGGLAGGDTQYF | TGTGCCAGCAGCTTAGATGGCGGACTAGCGGGAGGAGATACGCAGTATTTT | TRBJ2-3 | NA | TRBD2 | TRBV11-2
CASGSQGLAARRDEQFF | TGTGCTAGTGGTTCCCAAGGCCTAGCGGCCCGGCGAGACGAGCAGTTCTTC | TRBJ2-1 | many | TRBD2 | TRBV12-5
CSQSFSDPAVYNEQFF | TGCAGTCAATCATTTTCCGATCCGGCGGTCTACAATGAGCAGTTCTTC | TRBJ2-1 | NA | NA | TRBV20-1
CASSQNYGYTF | TGTGCCAGCAGTCAGAACTATGGCTACACCTTC | TRBJ1-2 | many | NA | TRBV28
CSVGGSNREGAFF | TGCAGCGTTGGGGGGTCAAACCGGGAGGGAGCTTTCTTT | TRBJ1-1 | few | NA | TRBV29-1
CASSLNPNYGYTF | TGTGCCAGCAGCCTGAACCCTAACTATGGCTACACCTTC | TRBJ1-2 | many | NA | TRBV6-1
CASSRRDRGTGELFF | TGTGCCAGCAGCCGCCGGGACAGGGGAACCGGGGAGCTGTTTTTT | TRBJ2-2 | many | TRBD1 | TRBV6-1
CASSRGDLQPQHF | TGTGCCAGCAGCCGCGGGGATTTACAGCCCCAGCATTTT | TRBJ1-5 | NA | NA | TRBV3-1
CASTDSGELFF | TGTGCCAGCACTGATAGCGGGGAGCTGTTTTTT | TRBJ2-2 | NA | NA | TRBV12-3/TRBV12-4
CASSTTSEDNEQFF | TGTGCCAGCAGCACCACCTCGGAGGACAATGAGCAGTTCTTC | TRBJ2-1 | NA | NA | TRBV7-9
CAIRAAANTGELFF | TGTGCCATTCGCGCGGCCGCGAACACCGGGGAGCTGTTTTTT | TRBJ2-2 | many | NA | TRBV10-3
CASSNYPPTDTQYF | TGTGCCAGCAGTAACTACCCACCCACAGATACGCAGTATTTT | TRBJ2-3 | NA | NA | TRBV2
CASSRTGESTEAFF | TGTGCCAGCAGCCGGACAGGGGAGTCAACTGAAGCTTTCTTT | TRBJ1-1 | few | TRBD1 | TRBV7-9
CASSLDAGNQETQYF | TGTGCCAGCAGCTTGGACGCGGGAAACCAAGAGACCCAGTACTTC | TRBJ2-5 | many | NA | TRBV5-4
CASSVTSGRNEQYF | TGTGCCAGCAGTGTGACTAGCGGGAGGAACGAGCAGTACTTC | TRBJ2-7 | NA | TRBD2 | TRBV27
CASTSTKGQADNEQFF | TGTGCCAGCACTTCAACTAAGGGACAGGCCGACAATGAGCAGTTCTTC | TRBJ2-1 | many | TRBD1 | TRBV12-3/TRBV12-4
CASSFQSAGQETQYF | TGTGCCAGCAGTTTCCAGTCGGCGGGCCAAGAGACCCAGTACTTC | TRBJ2-5 | few | NA | TRBV27
CASSHPPGQGADTQYF | TGTGCCAGCAGTCACCCCCCGGGACAGGGAGCGGATACGCAGTATTTT | TRBJ2-3 | many | TRBD1 | TRBV6-5
CASSLWGLGYTF | TGTGCCAGCAGTTTGTGGGGACTTGGCTACACCTTC | TRBJ1-2 | NA | NA | TRBV12-3/TRBV12-4
CASSYLHDAGGYEQYF | TGTGCCAGCAGTTACCTCCATGACGCGGGAGGGTACGAGCAGTACTTC | TRBJ2-7 | NA | TRBD2 | TRBV6-5
CSVETGGTYEQYF | TGCAGCGTTGAAACAGGGGGAACCTACGAGCAGTACTTC | TRBJ2-7 | few | TRBD1 | TRBV29-1
CASSRSSGISYNEQFF | TGTGCCAGCAGCCGCAGTAGCGGGATCTCCTACAATGAGCAGTTCTTC | TRBJ2-1 | many | TRBD2 | TRBV11-2
CASTSSTYNEQFF | TGTGCCAGCACTTCCAGCACCTACAATGAGCAGTTCTTC | TRBJ2-1 | many | NA | TRBV12-3/TRBV12-4
CASSPGPFFNIQYF | TGTGCCAGCAGCCCCGGGCCTTTTTTTAACATTCAGTACTTC | TRBJ2-4 | few | NA | TRBV14
CACRGAHEQFF | TGTGCCTGCAGGGGAGCGCACGAGCAGTTCTTC | TRBJ2-1 | NA | NA | TRBV12-3/TRBV12-4
CSVRDRGLGGYTF | TGCAGCGTAAGGGACAGGGGGCTTGGAGGCTACACCTTC | TRBJ1-2 | many | TRBD1 | TRBV29-1
CASSQTTFEQFF | TGTGCCAGCAGCCAAACGACTTTTGAGCAGTTCTTC | TRBJ2-1 | NA | NA | TRBV3-1
CATSPSREPNNEQFF | TGTGCCACCAGCCCATCTAGGGAGCCTAACAATGAGCAGTTCTTC | TRBJ2-1 | NA | NA | TRBV15
CSALVGGGVTEAFF | TGCAGTGCTCTGGTGGGGGGAGGGGTCACTGAAGCTTTCTTT | TRBJ1-1 | many | NA | TRBV20-1